The 13 T cell receptor beta chains below all came from one sample that was sequenced in a study of molecular identifiers for immune sequencing clone quantification. Using its own MiXCR run on the PCR reads, TCRdb lists one record per CDR3 protein. The data hold thousands of distinct CDR3 sequences, with around 33% observed a single time. The specimen was naive CD8+ T cells from blood, with Jurkat cell RNA spiked in. Subset specified: FACS-sorted CD8+CD4-CCR7+CD45RA+ naive T cells. The source is a human donor in good health. Some libraries in this study had Jurkat cell RNA spiked in.

This clonotype was found once. This chain joins TRBV4-1 and TRBJ2-3, with TRBD2 identical over 7 bases. The germline V gene encodes CDR1 MGHRA and CDR2 YSYEKL. This CDR3 spans 17 amino acids. Trimming at V came to 0 bases and at J to 2 bases, leaving 8 bases not matched to a gene. The CDR3 is CASSQDLAAGLTDTQYF. In nucleotides, the CDR3 is TGCGCCAGCAGCCAAGATCTAGCGGCAGGCCTCACAGATACGCAGTATTTT.

This chain uses TRBV6-1 with TRBJ2-2; D not resolved. V was trimmed by 5 bases and J by 4 bases, leaving 11 bases between them. This CDR3 has 14 residues. Germline CDR1 is MNHNS and CDR2 is SASEGT. DNA for the CDR3: TGTGCCAGCAGTCCCCGTACCCTCACCGGGGAGCTGTTTTTT. Amino acids: CASSPRTLTGELFF.

This chain links TRBV20-1 with TRBJ1-1; TRBD1 might be the D (5 bases). This CDR3 is built from 16 residues. Germline V gene lookup returns CDR1 DFQATT and CDR2 SNEGSKA (reference sequence). Trimming shortened V by 3 bases and J by 9 bases, and 26 bases separated the two germline ends. CDR3 sequence reads: CSARNLIGNRDQQAFF. Written as DNA, the CDR3 is TGCAGTGCTAGGAACTTAATCGGCAATCGGGACCAACAAGCTTTCTTT.

This clonotype is medium-sized (0.01 to 0.1%). The chain uses TRBV7-9 and TRBJ2-7; 7 bases are shared with TRBD1. Germline CDR1 SEHNR, CDR2 FQNEAQ (reference sequence). The CDR3 totals 14 residues. The ends lost 5 bases at V and 4 bases at J; junction bases unmatched: 8. The CDR3 protein is CASSTDRRRYEQYF. As DNA, the CDR3 is TGTGCCAGCAGCACGGACAGGAGGAGGTACGAGCAGTACTTC.

On this clonotype itself: This may come from a read error, since a much larger clone is one base off. CDR3 DNA: TGTGCCAGCAGCCCGTGGCCCGATGAGCAGTTCTTC. This translates into CASSPWPDEQFF. The chain couples TRBV5-6 to TRBJ2-1; D unresolved. The CDR3 extends over 12 amino acids. Germline V gene lookup returns CDR1 SGHDT and CDR2 YYEEEE. Trimming shortened V by 4 bases and J by 8 bases, and 10 bases separated the two germline ends. Looking up the rest from reference TRBV5-6 and TRBJ2-1 gives the full variable domain: DAGVTQSPTHLIKTRGQQVTLRCSPKSGHDTVSWYQQALGQGPQFIFQYYEEEERQRGNFPDRFSGHQFPNYSSELNVNALLLGDSALYLCASSPWPDEQFFGPGTRLTVL.

A few counts support this clonotype. The chain recombines TRBV10-3 with TRBJ2-4; D gene ambiguous. Trimming took 4 bases from V and 0 from J, leaving 7 bases between them. From germline, CDR1 is ENHRY and CDR2 SYGVKD. The CDR3 consists of 14 residues. The CDR3 protein is CAISVDLAKNIQYF. In DNA form, the CDR3 reads TGTGCCATCAGTGTGGACCTAGCCAAAAACATTCAGTACTTC.

The chain carries TRBV7-8 and TRBJ2-3, with 8 bases aligning to TRBD1. The V gene's germline CDR1 is SGHVS and CDR2 FQNEAQ. The trim removed 6 bases at V and 0 bases at J, leaving 8 bases unmatched. This CDR3 contains 16 residues. The CDR3 region is CASRDMGQASTDTQYF. The CDR3 DNA reads as TGTGCCAGCAGGGACATGGGACAGGCTAGCACAGATACGCAGTATTTT.

This clonotype came up a few times. V is TRBV29-1 and J is TRBJ2-3; 7 bases are a match to TRBD2. V dropped 3 bases and J dropped 5; count of bases not matched to a gene: 5. The CDR3 length is 13 residues. Germline V gives CDR1 SQVTM, CDR2 ANQGSEA. This CDR3 is CSVEGGEGDTQYF. The CDR3 DNA reads TGCAGCGTTGAGGGCGGGGAGGGAGATACGCAGTATTTT.

This rearrangement joins TRBV7-8 to TRBJ2-7; D is possibly TRBD1 (5 bases). This CDR3 region has 15 residues. CDR1 is SGHVS and CDR2 is FQNEAQ in the germline V gene. V was pared by 1 base and J by 4 bases, with 14 bases between. In DNA form, the CDR3 reads TGTGCCAGCAGCTTAGTCGGCAGGGTGGTTTACGAGCAGTACTTC. Its protein is CASSLVGRVVYEQYF.

This clonotype was picked up a small number of times. V and J are TRBV25-1 and TRBJ1-5; perhaps TRBD1 as D (6 bases). V gave up 4 bases and J gave up 3 bases, with 10 bases separating them. Germline CDR1 is MGHDK and CDR2 is SYGVNS. The CDR3 runs to 14 residues. CDR3 protein: CASSVGGFNQPQHF. The CDR3 DNA sequence: TGTGCCAGCAGTGTCGGGGGCTTCAATCAGCCCCAGCATTTT.

To note about this clonotype: This sequence may be a read error, since a much larger clone differs from it by one base. The CDR3 end shows no conserved phenylalanine or tryptophan, and so a read error is likely. The CDR3 DNA reads TGTGCCAGCAGACAGGGTCGAGAGACCCAGTACCTC. Translating gives CASRQGRETQYL. The chain carries TRBV7-6 and TRBJ2-5; tentatively, D is TRBD1 (6 bases). The CDR3 runs to 12 residues. The germline gives CDR1 SGHVS, CDR2 FNYEAQ. V was shortened by 6 bases and J by 4 bases, with 9 bases between the two germline ends.

By sample share, this clonotype is medium-sized. The chain employs TRBV7-9 and TRBJ1-4; D unclear. This CDR3 has 12 residues. The germline V and J ends were trimmed by 4 bases and 8 bases, with 8 bases remaining between them. CDR1 is SEHNR and CDR2 is FQNEAQ in the germline V gene (reference sequence). The CDR3 DNA follows: TGTGCCAGCAGCTCCCCTGAAGAAAAACTGTTTTTT. Its translation: CASSSPEEKLFF.

J is TRBJ2-1 and V is TRBV6-6; D call uncertain. This CDR3 comprises 11 residues. V was clipped by 2 bases and J by 10 bases, with 6 bases between them. Germline V gene data show CDR1 as MNHNY and CDR2 as SVGAGI (reference sequence). Here the CDR3 reads CASSYKSEQFF. The DNA of the CDR3 is TGTGCCAGCAGTTACAAGTCAGAGCAGTTCTTC.